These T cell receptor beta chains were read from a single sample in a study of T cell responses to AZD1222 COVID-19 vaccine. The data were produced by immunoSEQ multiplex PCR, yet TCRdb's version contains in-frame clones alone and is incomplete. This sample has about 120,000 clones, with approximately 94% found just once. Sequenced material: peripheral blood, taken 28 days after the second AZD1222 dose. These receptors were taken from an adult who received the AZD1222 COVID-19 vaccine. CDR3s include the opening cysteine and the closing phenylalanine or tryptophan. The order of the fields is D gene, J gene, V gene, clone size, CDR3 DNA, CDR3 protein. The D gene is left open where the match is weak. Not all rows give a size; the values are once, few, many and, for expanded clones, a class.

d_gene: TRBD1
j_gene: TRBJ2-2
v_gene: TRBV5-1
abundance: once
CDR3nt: TGCGCCAGCAGCCGACAGGGGGCGAACACCGGGGAGCTGTTTTTT
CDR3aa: CASSRQGANTGELFF

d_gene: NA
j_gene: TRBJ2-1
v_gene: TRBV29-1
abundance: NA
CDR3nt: TGCAGCGTTGACCGCACCAATGAGCAGTTCTTC
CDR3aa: CSVDRTNEQFF

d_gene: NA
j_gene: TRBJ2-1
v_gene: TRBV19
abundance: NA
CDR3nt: TGTGCCAGTAACCGGGGCCGCTCCTACAATGAGCAGTTCTTC
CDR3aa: CASNRGRSYNEQFF

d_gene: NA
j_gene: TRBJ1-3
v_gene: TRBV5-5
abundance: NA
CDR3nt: TGTGCCAGCAGCTTGACCTTATCAGGGATCTCTGGAAACACCATATATTTT
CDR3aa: CASSLTLSGISGNTIYF

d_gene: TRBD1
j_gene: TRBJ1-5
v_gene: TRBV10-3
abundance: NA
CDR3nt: TGTGCCACGGGGACAGGGAGCCAGCCCCAGCATTTT
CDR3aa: CATGTGSQPQHF

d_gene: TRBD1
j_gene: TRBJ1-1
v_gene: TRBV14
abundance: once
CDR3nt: TGTGCCAGCAGCACCCGGACAGGGGATTCGGGTGAAGCTTTCTTT
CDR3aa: CASSTRTGDSGEAFF

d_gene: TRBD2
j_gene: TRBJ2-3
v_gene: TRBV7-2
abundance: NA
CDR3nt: TGTGCCAGCAGCTTAATGGCTAGCGGGGGGGCCGGAGATACGCAGTATTTT
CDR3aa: CASSLMASGGAGDTQYF

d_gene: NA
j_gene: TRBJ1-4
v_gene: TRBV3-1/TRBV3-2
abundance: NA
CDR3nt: TGTGCCAGCAGCCAAGAGGGAACAGGGAATGAAAAACTGTTTTTT
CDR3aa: CASSQEGTGNEKLFF

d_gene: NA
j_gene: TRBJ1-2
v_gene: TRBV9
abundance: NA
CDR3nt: TGTGCCAGCAGCGCTCGGGGCGGAGCTAACTATGGCTACACCTTC
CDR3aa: CASSARGGANYGYTF

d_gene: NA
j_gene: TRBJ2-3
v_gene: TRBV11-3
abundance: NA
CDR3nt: TGTGCCAGCAGCTTAGGGATCGGGAAGAGGGCAGATACGCAGTATTTT
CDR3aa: CASSLGIGKRADTQYF

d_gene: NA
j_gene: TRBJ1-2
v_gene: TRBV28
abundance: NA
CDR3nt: TGTGCCAGCAGTCGAACAACCTCACAGGCAATTTATGGCTACACCTTC
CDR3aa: CASSRTTSQAIYGYTF

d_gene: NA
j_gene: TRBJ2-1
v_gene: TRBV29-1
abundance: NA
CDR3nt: TGCAGCGTTGGGAGGACCCACACCTTCAATGAGCAGTTCTTC
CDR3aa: CSVGRTHTFNEQFF

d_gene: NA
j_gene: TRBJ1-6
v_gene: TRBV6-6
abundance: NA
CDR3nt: TGTGCCAGCAGTCGTCAGGGTGTTACGCAGGGTAATTCACCCCTCCACTTT
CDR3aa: CASSRQGVTQGNSPLHF

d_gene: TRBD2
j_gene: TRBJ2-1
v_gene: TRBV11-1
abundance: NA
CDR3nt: TGTGCCAGCAGCTTACTACTAGCGAACTACAATGAGCAGTTCTTC
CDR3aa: CASSLLLANYNEQFF

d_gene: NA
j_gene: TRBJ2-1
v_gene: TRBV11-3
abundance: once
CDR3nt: TGTGCCAGCAGCTTAGAGGGCAGGGACTACAATGAGCAGTTCTTC
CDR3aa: CASSLEGRDYNEQFF

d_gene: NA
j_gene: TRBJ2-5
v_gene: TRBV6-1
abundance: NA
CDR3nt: TGTGCCAGCAGTGAATTCCCTCGGGAGACCCAGTACTTC
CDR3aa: CASSEFPRETQYF

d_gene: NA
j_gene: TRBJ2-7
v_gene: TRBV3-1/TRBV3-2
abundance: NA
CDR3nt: TGTGCCAGCAGCCAAGATTCCGGACGAAGCTCCTACGAGCAGTACTTC
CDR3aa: CASSQDSGRSSYEQYF

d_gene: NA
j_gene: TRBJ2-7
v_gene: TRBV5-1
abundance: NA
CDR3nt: TGCGCCAGCAGCGTCGGTGGTCTCTCCTACGAGCAGTACTTC
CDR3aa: CASSVGGLSYEQYF

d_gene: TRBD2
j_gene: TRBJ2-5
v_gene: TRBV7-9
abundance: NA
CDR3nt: TGTGCCAGCAGCACCCAGACTAGCGGAGGAGAGACCCAGTACTTC
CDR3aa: CASSTQTSGGETQYF

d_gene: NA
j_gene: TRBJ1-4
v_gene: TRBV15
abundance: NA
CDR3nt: TGTGCCACCAGCAGAGATCTTTCGGGCAGCCTAAATGAAAAACTGTTTTTT
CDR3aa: CATSRDLSGSLNEKLFF

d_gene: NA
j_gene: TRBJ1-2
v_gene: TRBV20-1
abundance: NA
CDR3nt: TGCAGTGCTAGTATGGGCAGGGATGGCTACACCTTC
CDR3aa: CSASMGRDGYTF

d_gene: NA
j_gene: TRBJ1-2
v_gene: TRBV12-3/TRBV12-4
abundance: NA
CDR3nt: TGTGCCAGCACCTTCCAGGGGTATGGCTACACCTTC
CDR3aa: CASTFQGYGYTF

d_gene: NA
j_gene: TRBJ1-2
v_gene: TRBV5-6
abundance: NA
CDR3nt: TGTGCCAGCAGCTTGATGGGAGAACTCTATGGCTACACCTTC
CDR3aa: CASSLMGELYGYTF

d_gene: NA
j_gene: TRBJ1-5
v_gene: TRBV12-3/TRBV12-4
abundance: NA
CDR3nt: TGTGCCAGCAGTTTGGCAGGCAATCAGCCCCAGCATTTT
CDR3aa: CASSLAGNQPQHF

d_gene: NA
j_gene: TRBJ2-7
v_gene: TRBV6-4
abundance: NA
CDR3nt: TGTGCCAGCAGAATTTCCGGTATTGGCCCCTACGAGCAGTACTTC
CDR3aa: CASRISGIGPYEQYF

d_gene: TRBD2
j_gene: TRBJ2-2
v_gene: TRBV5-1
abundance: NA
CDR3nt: TGCGCCAGCACCCAACAAGCGGGAGGGAACACCGGGGAGCTGTTTTTT
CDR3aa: CASTQQAGGNTGELFF

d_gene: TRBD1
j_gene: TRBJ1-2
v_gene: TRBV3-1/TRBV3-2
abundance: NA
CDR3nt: TGTGCCAGCAGCCTGACAGGGGCTTGGGGCTACACCTTC
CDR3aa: CASSLTGAWGYTF

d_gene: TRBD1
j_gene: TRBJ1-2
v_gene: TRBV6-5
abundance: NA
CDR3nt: TGTGCCAGCGGAACAGGGGCCGACTATGGCTACACCTTC
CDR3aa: CASGTGADYGYTF

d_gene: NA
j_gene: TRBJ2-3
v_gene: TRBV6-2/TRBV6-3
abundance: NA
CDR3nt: TGTGCCAGCAGTTGGGCCGGAGATACGCAGTATTTT
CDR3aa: CASSWAGDTQYF

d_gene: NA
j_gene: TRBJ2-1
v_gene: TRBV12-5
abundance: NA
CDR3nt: TGTGCTAGTGGTTTGGCCCCCTACAATGAGCAGTTCTTC
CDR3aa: CASGLAPYNEQFF

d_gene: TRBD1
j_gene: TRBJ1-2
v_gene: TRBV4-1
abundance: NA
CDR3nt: TGCGCCAGCAGCCATCCGAGGGGTGGACAGGGCCTTAACTATGGCTACACCTTC
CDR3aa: CASSHPRGGQGLNYGYTF

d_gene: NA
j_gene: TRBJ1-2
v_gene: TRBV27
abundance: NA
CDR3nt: TGTGCCAGCAGTCCAAGCTGGTCTTCCTTGGGCTACACCTTC
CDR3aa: CASSPSWSSLGYTF

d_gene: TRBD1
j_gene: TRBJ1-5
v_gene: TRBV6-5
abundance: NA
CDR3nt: TGTGCCAGCAGGAGACAGGGTTCGAATCAGCCCCAGCATTTT
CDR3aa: CASRRQGSNQPQHF

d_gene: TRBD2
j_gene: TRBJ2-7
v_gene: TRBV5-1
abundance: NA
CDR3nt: TGCGCCAGCGCCCCGATTCGTAGCGGGAGAAGGACCTACGAGCAGTACTTC
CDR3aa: CASAPIRSGRRTYEQYF

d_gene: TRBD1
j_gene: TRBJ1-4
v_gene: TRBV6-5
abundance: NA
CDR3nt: TGTGCCAGCAGTATGGGACAGTTCCCTAAAAAACTGTTTTTT
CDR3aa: CASSMGQFPKKLFF

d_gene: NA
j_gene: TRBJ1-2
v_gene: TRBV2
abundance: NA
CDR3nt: TGTGCCAGCCAGGGTTCCCTGAGAAACTATGGCTACACCTTC
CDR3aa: CASQGSLRNYGYTF

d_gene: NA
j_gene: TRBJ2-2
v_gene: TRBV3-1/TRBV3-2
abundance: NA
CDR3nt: TGTGCCAGCAGCCAACGGGTAACCGGGGAGCTGTTTTTT
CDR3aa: CASSQRVTGELFF

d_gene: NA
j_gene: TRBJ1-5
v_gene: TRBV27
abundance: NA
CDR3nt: TGTGCCAGCAGCTCTTTCACAGGGTATAGCAATCAGCCCCAGCATTTT
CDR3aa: CASSSFTGYSNQPQHF

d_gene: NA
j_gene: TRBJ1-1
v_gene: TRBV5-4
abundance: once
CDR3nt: TGTGCCAGCAGCTTGAAGGGAAACACTGAAGCTTTCTTT
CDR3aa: CASSLKGNTEAFF

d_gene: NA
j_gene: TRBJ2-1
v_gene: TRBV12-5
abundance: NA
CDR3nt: TGTGCTAGTGGTTTGCCAAACACCTACAATGAGCAGTTCTTC
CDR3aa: CASGLPNTYNEQFF

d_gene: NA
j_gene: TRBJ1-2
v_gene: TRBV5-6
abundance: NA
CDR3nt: TGTGCCAGCAGCTCCTACGTTTATGGCTACACCTTC
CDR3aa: CASSSYVYGYTF

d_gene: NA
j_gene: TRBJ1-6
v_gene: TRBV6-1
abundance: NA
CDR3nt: TGTGCCAGCAGTGAAATGGGGGCTAGCTCCTATAATTCACCCCTCCACTTT
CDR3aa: CASSEMGASSYNSPLHF

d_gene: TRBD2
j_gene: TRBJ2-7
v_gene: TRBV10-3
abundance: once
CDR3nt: TGTGCCATCACCCCGGGACTACCCGACGAGCAGTACTTC
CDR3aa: CAITPGLPDEQYF

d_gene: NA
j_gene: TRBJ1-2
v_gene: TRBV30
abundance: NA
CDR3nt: TGTGCCTGGGACCGTTTGTGGGCTAACTATGGCTACACCTTC
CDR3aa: CAWDRLWANYGYTF

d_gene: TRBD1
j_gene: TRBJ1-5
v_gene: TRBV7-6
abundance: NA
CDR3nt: TGTGCCAGCAGCTTAGGCGACAGGGGCAGTCAGCCCCAGCATTTT
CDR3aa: CASSLGDRGSQPQHF

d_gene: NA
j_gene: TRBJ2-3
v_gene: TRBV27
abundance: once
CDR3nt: TGTGCCAGCGCTCGAATCGACGGAGATACGCAGTATTTT
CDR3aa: CASARIDGDTQYF